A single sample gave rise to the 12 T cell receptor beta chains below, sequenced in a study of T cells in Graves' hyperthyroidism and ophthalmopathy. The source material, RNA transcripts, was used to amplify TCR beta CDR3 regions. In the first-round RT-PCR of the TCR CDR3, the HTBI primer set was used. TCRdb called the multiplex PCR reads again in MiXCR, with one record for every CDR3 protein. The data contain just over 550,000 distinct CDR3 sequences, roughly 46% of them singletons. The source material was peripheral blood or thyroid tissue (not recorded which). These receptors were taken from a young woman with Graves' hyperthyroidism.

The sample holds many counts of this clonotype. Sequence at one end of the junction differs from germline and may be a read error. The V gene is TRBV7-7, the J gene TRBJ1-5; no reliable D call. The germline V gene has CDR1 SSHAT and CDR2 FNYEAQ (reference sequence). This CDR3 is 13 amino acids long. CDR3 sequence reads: CASSLEVGQPQHF. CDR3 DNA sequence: TGTGCTAGCAGCTTAGAAGTGGGTCAGCCCCAGCATTTT.

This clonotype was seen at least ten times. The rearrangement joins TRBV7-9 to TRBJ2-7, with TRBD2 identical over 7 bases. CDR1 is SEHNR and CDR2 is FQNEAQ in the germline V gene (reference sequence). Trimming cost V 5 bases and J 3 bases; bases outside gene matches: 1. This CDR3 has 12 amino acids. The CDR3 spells CASSPGGYEQYF. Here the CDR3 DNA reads TGTGCCAGCAGCCCGGGGGGCTACGAGCAGTACTTC.

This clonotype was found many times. CDR3 in amino acids: CASSEFLGAVDGANVLTF. Here the CDR3 DNA reads TGTGCCAGCAGTGAATTTCTGGGGGCGGTGGACGGGGCCAACGTCCTGACTTTC. V is TRBV25-1 and J is TRBJ2-6; TRBD1 is a possible D gene (6 bases). Trimming cost V 1 base and J 4 bases, with 17 bases left between them. In germline, CDR1 is MGHDK, CDR2 SYGVNS. CDR3 length: 18 residues.

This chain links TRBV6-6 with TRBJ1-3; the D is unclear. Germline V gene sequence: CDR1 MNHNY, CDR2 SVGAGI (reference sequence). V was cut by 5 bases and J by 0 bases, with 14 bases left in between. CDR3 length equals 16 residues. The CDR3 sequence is CASSEADISSGNTIYF. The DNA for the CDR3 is TGTGCCAGCAGTGAGGCAGACATAAGCTCTGGAAACACCATATATTTT.

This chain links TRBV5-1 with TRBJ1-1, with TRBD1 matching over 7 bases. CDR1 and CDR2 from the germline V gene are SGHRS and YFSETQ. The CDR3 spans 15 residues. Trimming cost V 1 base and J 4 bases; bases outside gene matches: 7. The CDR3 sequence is CASSLLGQSVTEAFF. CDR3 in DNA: TGCGCCAGCAGCTTGCTGGGACAGTCGGTCACTGAAGCTTTCTTT.

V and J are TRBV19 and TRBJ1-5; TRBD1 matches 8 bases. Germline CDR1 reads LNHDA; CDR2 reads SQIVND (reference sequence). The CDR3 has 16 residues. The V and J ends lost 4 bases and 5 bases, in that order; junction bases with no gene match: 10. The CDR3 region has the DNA TGTGCCAGTAGTAAACCACAGGGGGATTGGCATCAGCCCCAGCATTTT. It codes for CASSKPQGDWHQPQHF.

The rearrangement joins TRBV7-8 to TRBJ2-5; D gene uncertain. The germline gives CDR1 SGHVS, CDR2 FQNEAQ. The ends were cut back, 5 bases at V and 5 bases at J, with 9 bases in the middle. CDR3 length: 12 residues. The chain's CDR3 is CASSVGPETQYF. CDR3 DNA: TGTGCCAGCAGCGTGGGTCCGGAGACCCAGTACTTC.

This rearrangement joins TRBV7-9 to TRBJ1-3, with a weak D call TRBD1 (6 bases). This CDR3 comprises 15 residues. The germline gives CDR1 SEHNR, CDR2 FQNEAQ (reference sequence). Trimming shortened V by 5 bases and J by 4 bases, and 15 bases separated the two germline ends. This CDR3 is CASSSAPGVGNTIYF. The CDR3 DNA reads TGTGCCAGCAGCAGCGCACCAGGGGTAGGAAACACCATATATTTT.

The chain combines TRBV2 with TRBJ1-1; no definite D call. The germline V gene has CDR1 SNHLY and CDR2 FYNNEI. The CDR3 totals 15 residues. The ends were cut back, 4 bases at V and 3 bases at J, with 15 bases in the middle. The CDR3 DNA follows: TGTGCCAGCAGTGGCAGCGCCTATGGCTACACTGAAGCTTTCTTT. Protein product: CASSGSAYGYTEAFF. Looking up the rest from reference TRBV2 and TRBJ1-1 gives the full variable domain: EPEVTQTPSHQVTQMGQEVILRCVPISNHLYFYWYRQILGQKVEFLVSFYNNEISEKSEIFDDQFSVERPDGSNFTLKIRSTKLEDSAMYFCASSGSAYGYTEAFFGQGTRLTVV.

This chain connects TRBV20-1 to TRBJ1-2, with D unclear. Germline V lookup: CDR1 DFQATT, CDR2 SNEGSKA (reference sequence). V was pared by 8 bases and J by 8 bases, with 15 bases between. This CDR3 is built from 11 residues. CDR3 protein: CSTRVLEGYTF. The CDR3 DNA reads TGCAGTACCAGAGTGCTCGAGGGCTACACCTTC.

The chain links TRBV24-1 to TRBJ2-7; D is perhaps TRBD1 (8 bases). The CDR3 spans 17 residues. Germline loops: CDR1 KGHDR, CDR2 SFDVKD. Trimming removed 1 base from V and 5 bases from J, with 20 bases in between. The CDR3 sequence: CATSDFIGTGGENEQYF. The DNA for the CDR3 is TGTGCCACCAGTGATTTCATCGGCACAGGGGGGGAGAACGAGCAGTACTTC.

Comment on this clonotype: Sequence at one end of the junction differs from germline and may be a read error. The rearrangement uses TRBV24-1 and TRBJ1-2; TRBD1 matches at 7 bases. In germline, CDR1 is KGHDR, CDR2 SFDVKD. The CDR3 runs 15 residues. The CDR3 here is CASSPWTGQRYGYTF. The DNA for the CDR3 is TGTGCCAGCAGTCCGTGGACAGGTCAACGCTATGGCTACACCTTC.